Shown below are 14 T cell receptor beta chains from a single sample sequenced in a study of siplizumab effects on memory and regulatory T cells. Libraries were prepared by immunoSEQ multiplex PCR; TCRdb keeps only in-frame clonotypes and omits some of them. The sample contains around 100,000 clones, 92% of which appear only once. The sequencing input was Tregs sorted from blood. The receptors derive from a human donor in good health.

The rearrangement joins TRBV18 to TRBJ2-3, with 8 bases aligning to TRBD1. The junction had 7 bases not matched to a gene; V was cut back by 2 bases and J by 3 bases. CDR1 KGHSH and CDR2 LQKENI come from the germline V gene. This CDR3 contains 16 residues. The CDR3 region is CASSPAGQGGTDTQYF. CDR3 nucleotides: TGTGCCAGCTCACCAGCTGGACAGGGTGGAACAGATACGCAGTATTTT. Looking up the rest from reference TRBV18 and TRBJ2-3 gives the full variable domain: NAGVMQNPRHLVRRRGQEARLRCSPMKGHSHVYWYRQLPEEGLKFMVYLQKENIIDESGMPKERFSAEFPKEGPSILRIQQVVRGDSAAYFCASSPAGQGGTDTQYFGPGTRLTVL.

In this sample, this clone turned up once. CDR3 DNA: TGCGCCAGCAGCCCTCCCCTCAAACACTATGGCTACACCTTC. This translates into CASSPPLKHYGYTF. The V and J genes are TRBV5-1 and TRBJ1-2; D gene unclear. V gave up 4 bases and J gave up 3 bases, with 13 bases separating them. The CDR3 totals 14 residues. The germline V gene encodes CDR1 SGHRS and CDR2 YFSETQ.

This chain connects TRBV2 to TRBJ2-1, with a tentative D call TRBD2 (6 bases). The CDR3 is 12 residues long. The V and J ends lost 8 bases and 2 bases respectively, with 7 bases between them. CDR1 SNHLY and CDR2 FYNNEI come from the germline V gene. For the CDR3, the DNA is TGTGCCAGCCGACTAGCCTACAATGAGCAGTTCTTC. Its translation is CASRLAYNEQFF.

This chain joins TRBV28 and TRBJ1-1, with D unresolved. Per the germline V gene, CDR1 is MDHEN and CDR2 is SYDVKM. V was pared by 8 bases and J by 0 bases, with 10 bases between. The CDR3 is 13 residues long. The CDR3 coding sequence is TGTGCCAGCCTCCGACACATGAACACTGAAGCTTTCTTT. It is translated as CASLRHMNTEAFF.

The chain employs TRBV6-5 and TRBJ2-5; D not resolved. The CDR3 has 13 residues. V shed 2 bases and J shed 2 bases, with 6 bases lying between them. In germline, CDR1 is MNHEY, CDR2 SVGAGI. Here the CDR3 DNA reads TGTGCCAGCAGTTACCTCTCACAAGAGACCCAGTACTTC. Amino acid sequence: CASSYLSQETQYF.

The J gene is TRBJ2-3, the V gene TRBV9; D is undetermined. Germline CDR1 SGDLS, CDR2 YYNGEE. The V and J ends lost 3 bases and 0 bases respectively, with 11 bases between them. This CDR3 has 15 residues. In DNA form, the CDR3 reads TGTGCCAGCAGCGCCGGTAGGGTTAGCACAGATACGCAGTATTTT. Translating gives CASSAGRVSTDTQYF. The whole variable domain, remainder taken from reference TRBV9 and TRBJ2-3, is DSGVTQTPKHLITATGQRVTLRCSPRSGDLSVYWYQQSLDQGLQFLIQYYNGEERAKGNILERFSAQQFPDLHSELNLSSLELGDSALYFCASSAGRVSTDTQYFGPGTRLTVL.

This sequence joins TRBV5-5 and TRBJ2-7, with D perhaps TRBD1 (6 bases). CDR1 is SGHKS and CDR2 is YYEKEE in the germline V gene (reference sequence). The CDR3 extends over 13 amino acids. The ends were cut back, 2 bases at V and 2 bases at J, with 8 bases in the middle. The DNA of the CDR3 is TGTGCCAGCAGCTTCTGGACAGCCTACGAGCAGTACTTC. Amino acid sequence: CASSFWTAYEQYF.

The rearrangement joins TRBV9 to TRBJ2-1, with D perhaps matching TRBD2 (5 bases). Germline V gene lookup returns CDR1 SGDLS and CDR2 YYNGEE. CDR3 length: 15 amino acids. Deletions cut 1 base from V and 2 bases from J, with 10 bases between. The chain's CDR3 is CASSVQDFAYNEQFF. In DNA form, the CDR3 reads TGTGCCAGCAGCGTACAGGACTTTGCCTACAATGAGCAGTTCTTC. The variable domain in full, completed from reference TRBV9 and TRBJ2-1, reads DSGVTQTPKHLITATGQRVTLRCSPRSGDLSVYWYQQSLDQGLQFLIQYYNGEERAKGNILERFSAQQFPDLHSELNLSSLELGDSALYFCASSVQDFAYNEQFFGPGTRLTVL.

A single count supports this clone. The gene calls are TRBV5-6 and TRBJ2-7; 7 nucleotides align to TRBD1. The CDR3 totals 14 residues. Germline V gives CDR1 SGHDT, CDR2 YYEEEE. With V trimmed by 0 bases and J by 1 base, 1 base remained unmatched. The CDR3 DNA is TGTGCCAGCAGCTTGGTGGGACAGTCCTACGAGCAGTACTTC. This gives the protein CASSLVGQSYEQYF.

This sequence joins TRBV15 and TRBJ2-7; perhaps TRBD1 as D (6 bases). Germline CDR1 LNHNV, CDR2 YYDKDF (reference sequence). This CDR3 has 16 residues. V lost 0 bases and J 3 bases, leaving 15 bases between the germline ends. The CDR3 DNA reads TGTGCCACCAGCAGAGATCTCCAGGGGAGTCTCTACGAGCAGTACTTC. Translating it yields CATSRDLQGSLYEQYF.

This sequence joins TRBV5-1 and TRBJ2-7; D is perhaps TRBD1 or TRBD2 (5 bases each). CDR1 SGHRS and CDR2 YFSETQ come from the germline V gene. Deletions cut 3 bases from V and 4 bases from J, with 17 bases between. The CDR3 extends over 15 amino acids. The CDR3 nucleotides read TGCGCCAGCAGCTCCGGGGCGGCCGAGGCATACGAGCAGTACTTC. Translating it yields CASSSGAAEAYEQYF.

This chain connects TRBV5-4 to TRBJ2-4; a possible D gene is TRBD1 (6 bases). The CDR3 is 13 residues long. Per the germline V gene, CDR1 is SGHNT and CDR2 is YYREEE (reference sequence). Trimming pared 4 bases from V and 6 bases from J, leaving 11 bases between. CDR3 in DNA: TGTGCCAGCAGCCCCCCGGACAGAAACATTCAGTACTTC. Protein: CASSPPDRNIQYF. Full variable domain (remainder filled in from reference TRBV5-4 and TRBJ2-4): ETGVTQSPTHLIKTRGQQVTLRCSSQSGHNTVSWYQQALGQGPQFIFQYYREEENGRGNFPPRFSGLQFPNYSSELNVNALELDDSALYLCASSPPDRNIQYFGAGTRLSVL.

The genes are TRBV19 and TRBJ2-3; D unresolved. The germline V gene encodes CDR1 LNHDA and CDR2 SQIVND (reference sequence). The CDR3 covers 15 residues. The V end lost 5 bases, the J end lost 0 bases, and 12 bases lay between the germline ends. As DNA, the CDR3 is TGTGCCAGTAGTCCTCTCGGGTCTAGCACAGATACGCAGTATTTT. This gives the protein CASSPLGSSTDTQYF.

The chain is built from TRBV21-1 and TRBJ1-5. TRBV21-1 is flagged as a pseudogene. CDR3 length: 14 amino acids. The CDR3 nucleotides read TGTGCCAGCAGCAAAATTCGATGGAATCAGCCCCAGCATTTT. Translating gives CASSKIRWNQPQHF.